Below, 3 T cell receptor beta chains from the same sample are listed, as sequenced in a study of T cell repertoires in cytomegalovirus infection. TCRdb called the reads again in MiXCR, with one record for every CDR3 protein. The table lists approximately 630,000 distinct CDR3 sequences, approximately 24% of them singletons. The specimen sequenced was CD8+ T cells from PBMCs. These receptors were collected from a human donor in good health (CMV status not recorded). Some clones in this sample may be carry-over from other donors' samples.

The V gene is TRBV15, the J gene TRBJ2-2; 10 bases map to TRBD2. Trimming took 0 bases from V and 2 from J; bases not matched to a gene: 12. The length of the CDR3 is 20 residues. Germline CDR1 and CDR2: LNHNV and YYDKDF (reference sequence). The CDR3 region has the DNA TGTGCCACCAGCAGAGATTATATGCTAGCGGGGGTCCCTAACACCGGGGAGCTGTTTTTT. Protein product: CATSRDYMLAGVPNTGELFF. Based on the CDR3 plus reference TRBV15 and TRBJ2-2, the full variable domain is DAMVIQNPRYQVTQFGKPVTLSCSQTLNHNVMYWYQQKSSQAPKLLFHYYDKDFNNEADTPDNFQSRRPNTSFCFLDIRSPGLGDTAMYLCATSRDYMLAGVPNTGELFFGEGSRLTVL.

The J gene is TRBJ1-5, the V gene TRBV7-9; 7 positions agree with TRBD1. Losses at the gene ends were 5 bases for V and 9 bases for J; bases not matched to a gene: 13. Germline CDR1 is SEHNR and CDR2 is FQNEAQ (reference sequence). The CDR3 is 15 amino acids. DNA for the CDR3: TGTGCCAGCAGCCATGGGGGAGGACAGGCGGCGCCCCAGCATTTT. Protein sequence: CASSHGGGQAAPQHF.

CDR3 coding DNA: TGTGCCAGCAGTTGGGCCAGGGGCACAGATACGCAGTATTTT. Translating it yields CASSWARGTDTQYF. The chain carries TRBV27 and TRBJ2-3, with D possibly being TRBD1 (5 bases). The CDR3 contains 14 residues. Looked up from germline, CDR1 is MNHEY and CDR2 is SMNVEV (reference sequence). V was shortened by 4 bases and J by 1 base, with 9 bases between the two germline ends.